This T cell receptor (beta chain) originates from a study of T cell changes during pregnancy in multiple sclerosis. Repertoires were generated with immunoSEQ multiplex PCR, while TCRdb's copy carries only in-frame clones and drops some. The sample contains about 68,000 clones, about nine tenths of which appear only once. The CDR3 totals 15 residues. Germline V gene lookup returns CDR1 SGHKS and CDR2 YYEKEE (reference sequence). The J segment lost 0 bases and the V segment lost 5 bases, leaving 8 bases of the junction unmatched. The clonotype originates from a female donor with multiple sclerosis, enrolled in a pregnancy study. The gene calls are TRBV5-5 and TRBJ2-7, with 7 bases identical to TRBD1. The starting material was peripheral blood, obtained in the third trimester of pregnancy. This CDR3 reads CASRGVWTGSYEQYF. The CDR3 DNA follows: TGTGCCAGCAGGGGTGTCTGGACAGGCTCCTACGAGCAGTACTTC.